The present T cell receptor beta chain was sequenced within a study of identical twins. CDR1 is SGHTA and CDR2 is FQGNSA in the germline V gene. V was trimmed by 1 base and J by 6 bases, leaving 9 bases between them. The CDR3 extends over 13 amino acids. Study findings and constraints: Fewer insertions characterized abundant cord blood beta clonotypes, whereas memory repertoires showed none. Model-predicted out-of-frame TCR alpha sharing fell below observed values in monozygotic twins.

TCRdb fed the 5' RACE reads into MiXCR, producing one record per CDR3 protein. The sample yields around 1.7 million distinct CDR3 sequences, around 29% seen once. This clonotype has more than one count but fewer than ten. Its antigen is currently unknown. The chain employs TRBV7-2 and TRBJ1-1; D is unresolved. Source material: cord blood. This TCR derives from a newborn girl in good health. CDR3 nucleotide sequence: TGTGCCAGCAGCTTAGAGGTCCTTTCTGAAGCTTTCTTT. Amino acid sequence: CASSLEVLSEAFF.